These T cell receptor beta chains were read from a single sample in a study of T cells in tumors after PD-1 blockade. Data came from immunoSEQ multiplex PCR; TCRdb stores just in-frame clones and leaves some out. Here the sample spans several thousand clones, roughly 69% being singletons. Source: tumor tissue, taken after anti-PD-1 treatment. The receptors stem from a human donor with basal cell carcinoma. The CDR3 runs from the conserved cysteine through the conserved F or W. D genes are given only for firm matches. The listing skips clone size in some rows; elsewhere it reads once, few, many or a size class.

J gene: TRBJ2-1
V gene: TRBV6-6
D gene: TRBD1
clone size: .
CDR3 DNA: TGTGCCAGCGCAGGGGGAAATGAGCAGTTCTTC
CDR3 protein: CASAGGNEQFF

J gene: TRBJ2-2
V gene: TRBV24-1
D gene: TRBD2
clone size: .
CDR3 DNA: TGTGCCACCAGTGATTTGAGCGGGGGGCACACCGGGGAGCTGTTTTTT
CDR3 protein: CATSDLSGGHTGELFF

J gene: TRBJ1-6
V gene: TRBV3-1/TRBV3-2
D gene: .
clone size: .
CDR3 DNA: TGTGCCAGCAGCCAAGAGGGGGGGGCTTCCTATAATTCACCCCTCCACTTT
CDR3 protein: CASSQEGGASYNSPLHF

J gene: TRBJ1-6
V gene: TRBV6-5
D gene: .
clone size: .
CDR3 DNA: TGTGCCAGCAGTCCTAAGGGGGAGGTTTCACCCCTCCACTTT
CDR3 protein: CASSPKGEVSPLHF

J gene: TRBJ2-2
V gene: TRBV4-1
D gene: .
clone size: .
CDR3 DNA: TGCGCCAGCAGCCAAGATCTTAAGGCTAGCAATAGCGGGGAGCTGTTTTTT
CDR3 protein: CASSQDLKASNSGELFF

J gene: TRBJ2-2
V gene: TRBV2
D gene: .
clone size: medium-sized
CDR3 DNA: TGTGCCAGCAGTGTAACGGAGGGAGGAACCGGGGAGCTGTTTTTT
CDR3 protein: CASSVTEGGTGELFF

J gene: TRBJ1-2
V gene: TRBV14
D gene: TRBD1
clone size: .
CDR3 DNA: TGTGCCAGCAGCCAGACAGGGGGGGCTAACTATGGCTACACCTTC
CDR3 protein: CASSQTGGANYGYTF

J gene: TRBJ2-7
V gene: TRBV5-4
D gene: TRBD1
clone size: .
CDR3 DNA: TGTGCCAGCAGCTCAACCGGGACAGCATCCTACGAGCAGTACTTC
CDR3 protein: CASSSTGTASYEQYF

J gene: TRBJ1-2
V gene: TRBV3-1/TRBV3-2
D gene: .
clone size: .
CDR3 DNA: TGTGCCAGCAGCCAAGACTCTGCGCTACGACGGAACTATGGCTACACCTTC
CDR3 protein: CASSQDSALRRNYGYTF

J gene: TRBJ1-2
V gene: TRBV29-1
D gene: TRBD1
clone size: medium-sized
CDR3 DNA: TGCAGCGTACGGGACAGAGGGTACTATGGCTACACCTTC
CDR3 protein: CSVRDRGYYGYTF

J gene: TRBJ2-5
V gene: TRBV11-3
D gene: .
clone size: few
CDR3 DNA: TGTGCCAGCAGCTCGCTAGAGACCCAGTACTTC
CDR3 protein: CASSSLETQYF

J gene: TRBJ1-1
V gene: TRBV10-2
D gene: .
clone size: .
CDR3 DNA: TGCGCCAGCAGTGAGTCAGGGTACACTGAAGCTTTCTTT
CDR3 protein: CASSESGYTEAFF

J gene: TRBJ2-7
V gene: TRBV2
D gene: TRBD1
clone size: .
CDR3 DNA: TGTGCCAGCAGGTCCGGGACAGGGATGGAGGAGCAGTACTTC
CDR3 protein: CASRSGTGMEEQYF

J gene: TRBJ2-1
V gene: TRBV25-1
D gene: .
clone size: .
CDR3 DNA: TGTGCCAGCAGTGAAGACGGAAACAATGAGCAGTTCTTC
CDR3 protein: CASSEDGNNEQFF

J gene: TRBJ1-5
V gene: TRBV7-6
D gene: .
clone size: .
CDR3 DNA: TGTGCCAGCAGCAGGGGGGGGAATAGCAATCAGCCCCAGCATTTT
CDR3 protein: CASSRGGNSNQPQHF

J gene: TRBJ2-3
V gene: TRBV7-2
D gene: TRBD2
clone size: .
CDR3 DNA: TGTGCCAGCAGCTTAATGGGGGTAGCGGGGCCCACAGATACGCAGTATTTT
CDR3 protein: CASSLMGVAGPTDTQYF

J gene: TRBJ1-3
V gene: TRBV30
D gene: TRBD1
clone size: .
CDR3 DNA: TGTGCCTGGAGCCCCGGGACAGACGGAAACACCATATATTTT
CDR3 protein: CAWSPGTDGNTIYF

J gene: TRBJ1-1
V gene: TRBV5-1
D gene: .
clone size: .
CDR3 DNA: TGCGCCAGCAGCGCTGAACTTGGGGGGAACACTGAAGCTTTCTTT
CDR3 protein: CASSAELGGNTEAFF

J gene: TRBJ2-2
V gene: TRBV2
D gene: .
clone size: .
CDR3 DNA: TGTGCCAGCAGTGAAAAAAGGGTGAGCCCCTATACCGGGGAGCTGTTTTTT
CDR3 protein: CASSEKRVSPYTGELFF

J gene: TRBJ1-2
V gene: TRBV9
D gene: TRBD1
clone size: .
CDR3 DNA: TGTGCCAGCAGCGTAACCCTAGACAGGGGTTGGCATGGCTACACCTTC
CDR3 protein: CASSVTLDRGWHGYTF

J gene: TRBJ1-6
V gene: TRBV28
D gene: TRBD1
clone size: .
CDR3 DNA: TGTGCCAGCAGTTTATATGGGACAGGGGTATCACCCCTCCACTTT
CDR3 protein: CASSLYGTGVSPLHF

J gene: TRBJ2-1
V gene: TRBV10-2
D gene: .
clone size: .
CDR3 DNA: TGCGCCAGCAGGGACAGCGGCGGATCAGGGTACAATGAGCAGTTCTTC
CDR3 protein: CASRDSGGSGYNEQFF

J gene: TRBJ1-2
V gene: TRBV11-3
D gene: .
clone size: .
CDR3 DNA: TGTGCCAGCAGCTTAAGGGGCGCAGACTATGGCTACACCTTC
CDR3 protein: CASSLRGADYGYTF